A single count supports the clone carrying this T cell receptor beta chain. Its antigen is currently unknown. One end of the junction varies from germline; a read error may be responsible. The data are from a study of T cell responses to AZD1222 COVID-19 vaccine. Study-level points and caveats: It should be noted that donors were predominantly white British and more often female, and clonal diversity was possibly underestimated.

Sequencing used immunoSEQ multiplex PCR; TCRdb keeps in-frame clones, though not all of them. The sample carries around 58,000 clones, around four fifths recorded once. This CDR3 is 15 amino acids long. Germline V gene sequence: CDR1 MNHEY, CDR2 SVGEGT. The rearrangement uses TRBV6-2 or TRBV6-3 and TRBJ2-7; unclear D gene. The receptor was derived from an adult in good health. This material consisted of peripheral blood, taken on day 0 of AZD1222 vaccination. Here the CDR3 DNA reads TGTGCCAGCAGTGACCCCGCGACTCCACTCCGCACCGATAACTTC. It encodes CASSDPATPLRTDNF.